The 27 T cell receptor beta chains in this list originate from one sample, sequenced in a study of early T cells in non-severe SARS-CoV-2 infection (dated by TCRdb to 2020 to 2022). The method behind the library was 5' RACE. Sequenced using a NextSeq 500. TCRdb trimmed the raw reads at Q25, called clones with MiXCR and kept productive beta chains. Each CDR3 protein appears once, grouped with its most common genes and DNA. For this sample there are roughly 54,000 distinct CDR3 sequences; roughly 5.9% appear just once. The ten largest clones capture about 7% of the sample. The sequenced material came from whole blood. The receptor set was obtained from an adult who was a healthcare worker with PCR-confirmed SARS-CoV-2 infection or an uninfected control (not recorded which).

This clonotype has ten or more counts. The chain joins TRBV6-5 to TRBJ1-6, with TRBD1 as a possible D gene (5 bases). This CDR3 has 16 residues. With 4 bases removed from V and 0 bases from J, the gap between germline ends came to 10 bases. Per the germline V gene, CDR1 is MNHEY and CDR2 is SVGAGI. The CDR3 nucleotides read TGTGCCAGCAGTTGGACACAAAGCTCCTATAATTCACCCCTCCACTTT. Translating it yields CASSWTQSSYNSPLHF.

This clonotype was detected many times. This chain uses TRBV5-6 with TRBJ1-1; D unclear. V lost 0 bases and J lost 6, with 6 bases in between. Per the germline V gene, CDR1 is SGHDT and CDR2 is YYEEEE. The CDR3 runs to 12 residues. CDR3 sequence: CASSLGRAEAFF. CDR3 nucleotide sequence: TGTGCCAGCAGCTTGGGCCGCGCTGAAGCTTTCTTT.

This clonotype was recorded at least ten times. The CDR3 bases are TGTGCCACCAGTTCTGGCGGGGCCGGCGGCTACACCTTC. Translating gives CATSSGGAGGYTF. This chain uses TRBV24-1 with TRBJ1-2, with D maybe TRBD1 (5 bases). V dropped 6 bases and J dropped 8 bases, with 15 bases sitting between them. Germline-derived CDR1 and CDR2 are KGHDR and SFDVKD. The CDR3 runs 13 residues.

The sample holds many counts of this clonotype. The V call is TRBV10-3, the J call TRBJ2-1; D possibly corresponds to TRBD1 (6 bases). V shed 10 bases and J shed 8 bases, with 12 bases lying between them. Germline V CDR1 and CDR2: ENHRY, SYGVKD. The CDR3 contains 11 residues. Written as DNA, the CDR3 is TGTGCCACCCAGGGGAGCCATGAGCAGTTCTTC. Translating it yields CATQGSHEQFF.

This clonotype occurred many times. The chain uses TRBV12-3 or TRBV12-4 and TRBJ1-2; D gene unclear. The length of the CDR3 is 17 residues. The V and J ends lost 6 bases and 1 base respectively, with 21 bases between them. CDR3 region: CASRPSPVSTFNYGYTF. For the CDR3, the DNA is TGTGCCAGCAGACCTTCACCGGTCAGCACTTTTAACTATGGCTACACCTTC.

The CDR3: CASSLGDNSYEQYF. The CDR3 coding sequence is TGCGCCAGCAGCTTGGGGGACAACTCCTACGAGCAGTACTTC. This rearrangement joins TRBV5-1 to TRBJ2-7; D is perhaps TRBD1 (6 bases). Trimming cost V 0 bases and J 0 bases, with 7 bases left between them. CDR3 length equals 14 residues. The germline CDR1 and CDR2 sequences are SGHRS and YFSETQ.

This clonotype was recorded a few times. V and J are TRBV5-1 and TRBJ2-5; the match to TRBD1 covers 7 bases. The V and J ends lost 4 bases and 4 bases, in that order; junction bases with no gene match: 10. Germline V gives CDR1 SGHRS, CDR2 YFSETQ. The CDR3 is made up of 15 amino acids. The CDR3 nucleotides are TGCGCCAGCAGCACCACGACAGGGTTCGGAGAGACCCAGTACTTC. Translated: CASSTTTGFGETQYF.

This clonotype was picked up a small number of times. The gene calls are TRBV30 and TRBJ2-7; 9 bases are shared with TRBD2. The CDR3 is made up of 14 amino acids. From germline, CDR1 is GTSNPN and CDR2 SVGIG (reference sequence). V trimming: 2 bases; J trimming: 0 bases; junction bases outside the gene matches: 2. As DNA, the CDR3 is TGTGCCTGGAGTTTTAGCGGGAGCTCCTACGAGCAGTACTTC. It codes for CAWSFSGSSYEQYF.

This clonotype was counted many times. This chain joins TRBV7-9 and TRBJ2-2; TRBD1 matches 7 bases. The trim removed 5 bases at V and 3 bases at J, leaving 6 bases unmatched. The CDR3 sequence is 15 residues long. Germline V gene lookup returns CDR1 SEHNR and CDR2 FQNEAQ (reference sequence). The CDR3 coding sequence is TGTGCCAGCAGCGCGAGGGGGCTGGACACCGGGGAGCTGTTTTTT. This sequence encodes CASSARGLDTGELFF.

This clonotype was recorded many times. This sequence joins TRBV5-1 and TRBJ2-7; 10 nucleotides match TRBD1. CDR3 length: 16 residues. V lost 2 bases and J lost 4; bases outside the gene matches: 9. Germline CDR1 is SGHRS and CDR2 is YFSETQ. CDR3 bases: TGCGCCAGCAGCTTCCCACGGACAGGGGGTGCGTACGAGCAGTACTTC. Its translation: CASSFPRTGGAYEQYF.

The sample holds many counts of this clonotype. The genes are TRBV2 and TRBJ1-1; D remains unclear. Germline lookup yields CDR1 SNHLY and CDR2 FYNNEI. V dropped 6 bases and J dropped 5 bases, with 16 bases sitting between them. The CDR3 sequence is 14 residues long. Here the CDR3 reads CASSGQELRTEAFF. The DNA for the CDR3 is TGTGCCAGCAGCGGTCAGGAGCTAAGAACTGAAGCTTTCTTT.

This clonotype was found many times. The CDR3 coding sequence is TGTGCCAGCAGCAAATTTAGAACAGGGACCAACTACGAGCAGTACTTC. It specifies CASSKFRTGTNYEQYF. V usage is TRBV21-1 and J usage is TRBJ2-7; the tabulated D call, TRBD1, remains unverified against the DNA. TRBV21-1 is a pseudogene segment. The CDR3 has 16 residues.

A few counts support this clonotype. The chain employs TRBV4-1 and TRBJ2-1; 10 bases align to TRBD1. J gave up 5 bases and V 3 bases, and 7 bases lay outside the gene matches. CDR3 length: 16 residues. CDR1 is MGHRA, CDR2 YSYEKL, per germline. CDR3 DNA sequence: TGCGCCAGCAGCCATGGACAGGGGGTAGTGGACAATGAGCAGTTCTTC. Amino acid sequence: CASSHGQGVVDNEQFF.

The J gene is TRBJ1-2, the V gene TRBV18; D ambiguous. The V end lost 5 bases, the J end lost 9 bases, and 19 bases lay between the germline ends. Germline CDR1 and CDR2: KGHSH and LQKENI. This CDR3 spans 14 amino acids. The CDR3 sequence: CASSGKDDGWSYTF. For the CDR3, the DNA is TGTGCCAGCTCAGGGAAAGATGACGGATGGAGCTACACCTTC.

The chain has TRBV2 and TRBJ2-5; TRBD2 is a possible D gene (6 bases). The length of the CDR3 is 14 residues. Deletions cut 4 bases from V and 9 bases from J, with 18 bases between. The germline V gene has CDR1 SNHLY and CDR2 FYNNEI. The CDR3 bases are TGTGCCAGCAGTGGGAATCTAGCGAGTGGGGCCCAGTACTTC. Encoded protein: CASSGNLASGAQYF.

The table lists this clonotype with many counts. V usage is TRBV6-5 and J usage is TRBJ2-7, with TRBD1 matching 9 bases. Trimming at V came to 6 bases and at J to 2 bases, leaving 5 bases not matched to a gene. This CDR3 comprises 14 residues. Germline V gene data show CDR1 as MNHEY and CDR2 as SVGAGI. The CDR3 here is CASSRGDRAYEQYF. The CDR3 bases are TGTGCCAGCAGCCGAGGGGACAGGGCCTACGAGCAGTACTTC.

The sample holds many counts of this clonotype. The J gene is TRBJ2-3, the V gene TRBV20-1; a weak D match, TRBD2 (7 bases). Trimming stripped 6 bases from V and 6 bases from J, with 34 bases between. Looked up from germline, CDR1 is DFQATT and CDR2 is SNEGSKA (reference sequence). The length of the CDR3 is 19 residues. The CDR3 loop reads CSAVGRGDEPSQPRDTQYF. The CDR3 nucleotides are TGCAGTGCCGTAGGGAGGGGGGACGAGCCATCACAACCTAGGGATACGCAGTATTTT.

This clonotype was recorded at least ten times. V is TRBV29-1 and J is TRBJ2-5; D unresolved. The V gene lost 4 bases and the J gene lost 9 bases, with 12 bases spanning the gap. Germline CDR1 and CDR2: SQVTM and ANQGSEA. The CDR3 has 11 residues. The CDR3 DNA reads TGCAGCGTTGCGACTCCTGCGGCCCAGTACTTC. Its protein is CSVATPAAQYF.

This clonotype was found a few times. The V and J genes are TRBV7-3 and TRBJ1-5; D uncertain. The CDR3 is 13 residues long. Trimming took off 3 bases at V and 4 bases at J, with 7 bases between the two ends. Germline loops: CDR1 SGHTA, CDR2 FQGTGA. The CDR3 sequence is CASSLGINQPQHF. In nucleotides, the CDR3 is TGTGCCAGCAGCTTGGGGATAAATCAGCCCCAGCATTTT.

Turning to this clonotype: Given a much more abundant clone one base away, this may be a read error. The chain combines TRBV9 with TRBJ1-2, with D possibly TRBD1 on 6 matching bases. The CDR3 covers 14 residues. CDR1 and CDR2 from the germline V gene are SGDLS and YYNGEE. The CDR3, as DNA: TGTGTCAGCAGCGTAGTGGCACAGGGAGATGGCTACACCTTC. Its translation is CVSSVVAQGDGYTF.

This clonotype was observed at least ten times. The chain employs TRBV6-5 and TRBJ2-5, with D possibly TRBD1 on 6 matching bases. V was trimmed by 8 bases and J by 1 base, leaving 14 bases between them. Germline CDR1 and CDR2: MNHEY and SVGAGI. CDR3 length: 14 residues. The CDR3 DNA follows: TGTGCCAGCTCTTCGACAGGCCTCCAAGAGACCCAGTACTTC. This codes for CASSSTGLQETQYF.

This clonotype was seen at least ten times. V gene TRBV18 combines with J gene TRBJ2-6; D is uncertain. CDR3 length: 16 amino acids. Trimming took 3 bases from V and 1 from J, leaving 10 bases between them. CDR1 is KGHSH, CDR2 LQKENI, per germline. Here the CDR3 DNA reads TGTGCCAGCTCACCTCCGGTCCTTTCTGGGGCCAACGTCCTGACTTTC. This gives the protein CASSPPVLSGANVLTF.

This clonotype was picked up many times. The chain joins TRBV15 to TRBJ1-1; D uncertain. This CDR3 is 11 amino acids long. The ends were cut back, 3 bases at V and 13 bases at J, with 12 bases in the middle. Per the germline V gene, CDR1 is LNHNV and CDR2 is YYDKDF (reference sequence). CDR3 nucleotides: TGTGCCACCAGCAGCGGCGGTAAAGTTTTCTTT. This sequence encodes CATSSGGKVFF.

There are many counts of this clonotype. The gene calls are TRBV20-1 and TRBJ2-5; D not resolved. Germline-derived CDR1 and CDR2 are DFQATT and SNEGSKA (reference sequence). The V gene lost 6 bases and the J gene lost 2 bases, with 10 bases spanning the gap. There are 12 residues in the CDR3. The CDR3 reads CSAPKLQETQYF. DNA of the CDR3: TGCAGTGCCCCCAAATTACAAGAGACCCAGTACTTC.

This clonotype was recorded at least ten times. The chain couples TRBV12-5 to TRBJ2-6; no clear D gene. The V end lost 3 bases, the J end lost 4 bases, and 10 bases lay between the germline ends. CDR1 LGHNT and CDR2 FRNRAP come from the germline V gene. CDR3 size: 15 residues. As DNA, the CDR3 is TGTGCTAGTGGTTTATGGCTCTCGGGGGCCAACGTCCTGACTTTC. This sequence encodes CASGLWLSGANVLTF.

This clonotype was detected only a few times. This chain links TRBV20-1 with TRBJ1-2, with 7 bases fitting TRBD1. The germline gives CDR1 DFQATT, CDR2 SNEGSKA (reference sequence). The CDR3 sequence is 14 residues long. The ends lost 3 bases at V and 4 bases at J; junction bases unmatched: 8. The CDR3 DNA follows: TGCAGTGCTAGGCCCGGGACAGAACTCTATGGCTACACCTTC. Amino acids: CSARPGTELYGYTF.

This clonotype has a handful of counts. The rearrangement uses TRBV19 and TRBJ2-3; 15 bases align to TRBD2. This CDR3 has 16 amino acids. V dropped 4 bases and J dropped 3; count of bases not matched to a gene: 2. Germline V gene data show CDR1 as LNHDA and CDR2 as SQIVND (reference sequence). CDR3 sequence: CASSTGTSGRTDTQYF. The DNA for the CDR3 is TGTGCCAGTAGTACCGGGACTAGCGGGAGGACAGATACGCAGTATTTT.